Presented here are 7 T cell receptor beta chains from one specimen sequenced in a study of CD8 T cells in ankylosing spondylitis. TCRdb itself ran the 5' RACE reads through MiXCR, one entry per CDR3 protein. The data show 250,000 to 300,000 distinct CDR3 sequences, 20% seen once. The sequencing sample was made of blood, either unsorted or a sorted T cell fraction (not recorded which). These receptors were taken from a male donor with ankylosing spondylitis or in good health (not recorded which).

The chain combines TRBV20-1 with TRBJ2-7; D may be TRBD1 (6 bases). CDR3 length: 11 amino acids. Trimming stripped 4 bases from V and 5 bases from J, with 9 bases between. The germline V gene has CDR1 DFQATT and CDR2 SNEGSKA (reference sequence). The CDR3 region is CSATQGNEQYV. CDR3 coding DNA: TGCAGTGCTACACAGGGTAACGAGCAGTACGTC.

A few counts support this clonotype. V gene TRBV9 combines with J gene TRBJ2-5; unclear D gene. CDR3 length: 16 amino acids. CDR1 and CDR2 (germline): SGDLS, YYNGEE. V lost 0 bases to trimming and J lost 1 base, with 13 bases between them. As DNA, the CDR3 is TGTGCCAGCAGCGTAGAGTCTAGTTTCTCCCAAGAGACCCAGTACTTC. Protein product: CASSVESSFSQETQYF.

The genes are TRBV6-1 and TRBJ2-1, with D uncertain. V shed 5 bases and J shed 10 bases, with 12 bases lying between them. CDR1 and CDR2 (germline): MNHNS, SASEGT. CDR3 size: 12 residues. Here the CDR3 reads CASSISRQEQFF. For the CDR3, the DNA is TGTGCCAGCAGTATTAGCAGGCAGGAGCAGTTCTTC.

This clonotype was counted many times. The rearrangement joins TRBV7-3 to TRBJ2-3; 13 nucleotides line up with TRBD2. Germline V gene data show CDR1 as SGHTA and CDR2 as FQGTGA. The CDR3 has 17 residues. Trimming took 0 bases from V and 1 from J; bases not matched to a gene: 1. CDR3 coding DNA: TGTGCCAGCAGCTTAACGGGGACTAGCGGGGGCACAGATACGCAGTATTTT. It specifies CASSLTGTSGGTDTQYF.

Many counts were recorded for this clonotype. The rearrangement uses TRBV6-1 and TRBJ1-1; TRBD1 might be the D (5 bases). CDR3 length: 14 residues. The germline V gene has CDR1 MNHNS and CDR2 SASEGT. V shed 5 bases and J shed 1 base, with 11 bases lying between them. The chain's CDR3 is CASSRGLGNTEAFF. CDR3 DNA sequence: TGTGCCAGCAGTAGGGGATTGGGGAACACTGAAGCTTTCTTT.

This clonotype was observed many times. The rearrangement uses TRBV29-1 and TRBJ2-2; TRBD1 might be the D (6 bases). Trimming took off 5 bases at V and 7 bases at J, with 8 bases between the two ends. Germline CDR1 is SQVTM and CDR2 is ANQGSEA. The CDR3 spans 11 residues. CDR3 coding DNA: TGCAGCGTTACAGGGAACGGGGAGCTGTTTTTT. Translation: CSVTGNGELFF.

This clonotype has more than one count but fewer than ten. At one of its ends the junction is not consistent with the germline gene, which may arise from a read error. V is TRBV7-7 and J is TRBJ2-2; possible D gene TRBD2, 6 bases. This CDR3 comprises 17 residues. CDR1 SSHAT and CDR2 FNYEAQ come from the germline V gene (reference sequence). The CDR3 bases are TGTGCTAGCAGCTTAGCGGCGGGGCAGGGCTCCCCCGGGGAGCTGTTTTTT. Residues: CASSLAAGQGSPGELFF.